These T cell receptor beta chains were read from a single sample in a study of blood T cell repertoires in COVID-19. Repertoires were generated with immunoSEQ multiplex PCR, while TCRdb's copy carries only in-frame clones and drops some. The sample shows roughly 210,000 clones, around 86% of them seen only once. Sequencing was performed on PBMCs or T cells enriched from blood (not recorded which). The receptor set was obtained from a man younger than 45 in a cohort exposed to, infected with or recovered from COVID-19 (not recorded which). Each CDR3 is given with its conserved first and last residue. D genes are given only for firm matches. Clone size, where shown, is once, few, many, or a class for clones that have expanded.

abundance: few
v_gene: TRBV12-5
d_gene: NA
j_gene: TRBJ2-1
CDR3aa: CASGRGRGNEQFF
CDR3nt: TGTGCTAGTGGCAGGGGTCGCGGCAATGAGCAGTTCTTC

abundance: NA
v_gene: TRBV5-1
d_gene: NA
j_gene: TRBJ1-2
CDR3aa: CASSSVGAPNYGYTF
CDR3nt: TGCGCCAGCAGTTCCGTGGGGGCGCCTAACTATGGCTACACCTTC

abundance: NA
v_gene: TRBV19
d_gene: TRBD1
j_gene: TRBJ1-2
CDR3aa: CASRVQGPNYGYTF
CDR3nt: TGTGCCAGTAGGGTACAGGGGCCGAACTATGGCTACACCTTC

abundance: NA
v_gene: TRBV5-1
d_gene: TRBD1
j_gene: TRBJ1-2
CDR3aa: CASRLTFRDRGETGYTF
CDR3nt: TGCGCCAGCAGACTTACTTTCCGGGACAGGGGGGAGACTGGCTACACCTTC

abundance: once
v_gene: TRBV27
d_gene: NA
j_gene: TRBJ2-7
CDR3aa: CASSQILVRRGGSTYEQYF
CDR3nt: TGTGCCAGCAGTCAAATCCTCGTGAGGAGGGGGGGTAGTACCTACGAGCAGTACTTC

abundance: NA
v_gene: TRBV3-1/TRBV3-2
d_gene: TRBD2
j_gene: TRBJ2-1
CDR3aa: CASSRERTSGRGVEQFF
CDR3nt: TGTGCCAGCAGCCGAGAGAGGACTAGCGGGAGAGGGGTTGAGCAGTTCTTC

abundance: NA
v_gene: TRBV30
d_gene: NA
j_gene: TRBJ2-7
CDR3aa: CAWGAGGQGSSYEQYF
CDR3nt: TGTGCCTGGGGAGCCGGGGGGCAGGGAAGCTCCTACGAGCAGTACTTC

abundance: NA
v_gene: TRBV29-1
d_gene: TRBD2
j_gene: TRBJ2-1
CDR3aa: CSVELASGYNEQFF
CDR3nt: TGCAGCGTTGAATTGGCTAGCGGTTACAATGAGCAGTTCTTC

abundance: NA
v_gene: TRBV2
d_gene: NA
j_gene: TRBJ2-6
CDR3aa: CASNYRQISSGANVLTF
CDR3nt: TGTGCCAGCAACTATCGACAGATAAGCTCTGGGGCCAACGTCCTGACTTTC

abundance: NA
v_gene: TRBV7-6
d_gene: NA
j_gene: TRBJ2-7
CDR3aa: CASSLDYGFSYEQYF
CDR3nt: TGTGCCAGCAGCTTAGATTACGGGTTCTCCTACGAGCAGTACTTC

abundance: NA
v_gene: TRBV21-1
d_gene: NA
j_gene: TRBJ2-3
CDR3aa: CASSKEVAGGTDTQYF
CDR3nt: NA

abundance: many
v_gene: TRBV7-8
d_gene: TRBD2
j_gene: TRBJ2-7
CDR3aa: CASSLGTSGAEQYF
CDR3nt: TGTGCCAGCAGCTTGGGGACTAGCGGAGCCGAGCAGTACTTC

abundance: once
v_gene: TRBV4-3
d_gene: TRBD2
j_gene: TRBJ2-1
CDR3aa: CASSQAGVSGMYNEQFF
CDR3nt: TGCGCCAGCAGCCAAGCAGGCGTGAGCGGGATGTACAATGAGCAGTTCTTC

abundance: NA
v_gene: TRBV7-8
d_gene: TRBD2
j_gene: TRBJ2-7
CDR3aa: CASSFPPRLAGGRYEQYF
CDR3nt: TGTGCCAGCAGCTTCCCCCCCCGGCTAGCGGGAGGAAGGTACGAGCAGTACTTC

abundance: NA
v_gene: TRBV5-6
d_gene: NA
j_gene: TRBJ1-2
CDR3aa: CASSPQGNGYTF
CDR3nt: TGTGCCAGCAGCCCCCAGGGTAACGGATACACCTTC

abundance: NA
v_gene: TRBV3-1/TRBV3-2
d_gene: TRBD1
j_gene: TRBJ1-1
CDR3aa: CASRVNGQGTSEAFF
CDR3nt: TGTGCCAGCAGGGTTAATGGACAGGGCACCTCAGAAGCTTTCTTT

abundance: NA
v_gene: TRBV11-2
d_gene: NA
j_gene: TRBJ2-1
CDR3aa: CASSLTGTPYNEQFF
CDR3nt: TGTGCCAGCAGCTTAACCGGGACACCCTACAATGAGCAGTTCTTC

abundance: NA
v_gene: TRBV7-9
d_gene: NA
j_gene: TRBJ2-5
CDR3aa: CASSLARLGGQGETQYF
CDR3nt: TGTGCCAGCAGCTTAGCCCGCCTTGGGGGTCAGGGGGAGACCCAGTACTTC

abundance: NA
v_gene: TRBV7-9
d_gene: NA
j_gene: TRBJ1-2
CDR3aa: CASSLLGDNGYTF
CDR3nt: TGTGCCAGCAGCTTATTAGGGGATAATGGCTACACCTTC

abundance: NA
v_gene: TRBV2
d_gene: NA
j_gene: TRBJ1-2
CDR3aa: CASTQTETNYGYTF
CDR3nt: TGTGCCAGCACCCAGACAGAGACTAACTATGGCTACACCTTC

abundance: once
v_gene: TRBV6-6
d_gene: NA
j_gene: TRBJ2-7
CDR3aa: CASRIQGYEQYF
CDR3nt: TGTGCCAGCAGAATACAGGGCTACGAGCAGTACTTC

abundance: NA
v_gene: TRBV28
d_gene: NA
j_gene: TRBJ2-7
CDR3aa: CASGGGEQYF
CDR3nt: TGTGCCAGCGGGGGAGGCGAGCAGTACTTC

abundance: NA
v_gene: TRBV7-7
d_gene: NA
j_gene: TRBJ2-1
CDR3aa: CASSSDSSTHNEQFF
CDR3nt: TGTGCTAGCAGCTCCGACAGTTCAACTCACAATGAGCAGTTCTTC

abundance: NA
v_gene: TRBV19
d_gene: NA
j_gene: TRBJ1-5
CDR3aa: CASSIQSGWYQPQHF
CDR3nt: TGTGCCAGTAGTATTCAGTCAGGGTGGTATCAGCCCCAGCATTTT

abundance: NA
v_gene: TRBV27
d_gene: NA
j_gene: TRBJ1-2
CDR3aa: CASSLWAKSRDGYGYTF
CDR3nt: TGTGCCAGCAGTTTATGGGCGAAATCGAGGGATGGCTATGGCTACACCTTC

abundance: NA
v_gene: TRBV5-1
d_gene: TRBD2
j_gene: TRBJ2-3
CDR3aa: CASSLMGRDYTDTQYF
CDR3nt: TGCGCCAGCAGCTTGATGGGACGGGACTACACAGATACGCAGTATTTT

abundance: once
v_gene: TRBV9
d_gene: TRBD2
j_gene: TRBJ2-7
CDR3aa: CASSVAGRADEQYF
CDR3nt: TGTGCCAGCAGCGTAGCTGGGAGGGCGGACGAGCAGTACTTC

abundance: once
v_gene: TRBV10-3
d_gene: NA
j_gene: TRBJ2-1
CDR3aa: CAISESRDRGNEQFF
CDR3nt: TGTGCCATCAGTGAGTCGCGGGACCGAGGTAATGAGCAGTTCTTC

abundance: NA
v_gene: TRBV7-2
d_gene: NA
j_gene: TRBJ1-1
CDR3aa: CASSSGQNTEAFF
CDR3nt: TGTGCCAGCAGCTCCGGACAGAACACTGAAGCTTTCTTT

abundance: NA
v_gene: TRBV11-2
d_gene: TRBD1
j_gene: TRBJ1-2
CDR3aa: CASRPGQTPYGYTF
CDR3nt: TGTGCCAGCAGGCCGGGACAGACACCCTATGGCTACACCTTC

abundance: NA
v_gene: TRBV6-5
d_gene: NA
j_gene: TRBJ1-2
CDR3aa: CASSFDRHGYTF
CDR3nt: TGTGCCAGCAGTTTCGACAGGCATGGCTACACCTTC

abundance: NA
v_gene: TRBV4-3
d_gene: TRBD2
j_gene: TRBJ2-7
CDR3aa: CASSQGLGTSGTYEQYF
CDR3nt: TGCGCCAGCAGCCAAGGCCTCGGGACTAGCGGGACCTACGAGCAGTACTTC

abundance: few
v_gene: TRBV7-9
d_gene: TRBD2
j_gene: TRBJ2-7
CDR3aa: CASSSEAGEGYEQYF
CDR3nt: TGTGCCAGCAGCTCCGAAGCGGGAGAGGGCTACGAGCAGTACTTC

abundance: NA
v_gene: TRBV10-2
d_gene: TRBD1
j_gene: TRBJ1-3
CDR3aa: CASSPDRGEGNTIYF
CDR3nt: TGCGCCAGCAGTCCTGACAGGGGTGAGGGAAACACCATATATTTT

abundance: NA
v_gene: TRBV7-8
d_gene: TRBD1
j_gene: TRBJ2-7
CDR3aa: CASRSTGGYEQYF
CDR3nt: TGTGCCAGCAGATCGACAGGGGGCTACGAGCAGTACTTC

abundance: NA
v_gene: TRBV5-1
d_gene: NA
j_gene: TRBJ2-2
CDR3aa: CASSLFSGGDVTGELFF
CDR3nt: TGCGCCAGCAGCTTGTTTTCCGGGGGAGATGTCACCGGGGAGCTGTTTTTT

abundance: NA
v_gene: TRBV3-1/TRBV3-2
d_gene: NA
j_gene: TRBJ1-1
CDR3aa: CASSHLFQGNTEAFF
CDR3nt: TGTGCCAGCAGCCACCTATTCCAGGGGAACACTGAAGCTTTCTTT

abundance: NA
v_gene: TRBV7-9
d_gene: TRBD1
j_gene: TRBJ1-1
CDR3aa: CASSMETGAGSLF
CDR3nt: TGTGCCAGCAGCATGGAGACAGGGGCGGGGAGCCTTTTT

abundance: NA
v_gene: TRBV29-1
d_gene: NA
j_gene: TRBJ1-2
CDR3aa: CSVGRRANYGYTF
CDR3nt: TGCAGCGTTGGCCGGAGAGCTAACTATGGCTACACCTTC

abundance: few
v_gene: TRBV11-2
d_gene: TRBD2
j_gene: TRBJ2-7
CDR3aa: CASSLRGTSSYEQYF
CDR3nt: TGTGCCAGCAGCTTAAGAGGGACTAGCTCCTACGAGCAGTACTTC

abundance: NA
v_gene: TRBV13
d_gene: NA
j_gene: TRBJ1-2
CDR3aa: CASSLVTPGNGYTF
CDR3nt: TGTGCCAGCAGCTTAGTCACCCCGGGGAATGGCTACACCTTC

abundance: NA
v_gene: TRBV30
d_gene: TRBD1
j_gene: TRBJ2-7
CDR3aa: CARDRGAYEQYF
CDR3nt: TGTGCCAGGGACAGGGGGGCTTACGAGCAGTACTTC

abundance: NA
v_gene: TRBV28
d_gene: TRBD1
j_gene: TRBJ1-2
CDR3aa: CASRTGGGFNYGYTF
CDR3nt: TGTGCCAGCAGGACAGGGGGAGGTTTTAACTATGGCTACACCTTC

abundance: NA
v_gene: TRBV6-5
d_gene: NA
j_gene: TRBJ2-2
CDR3aa: CASRRQRNTGELFF
CDR3nt: TGTGCCAGCAGGCGACAGAGGAACACCGGGGAGCTGTTTTTT

abundance: NA
v_gene: TRBV7-8
d_gene: TRBD1
j_gene: TRBJ2-1
CDR3aa: CASSSRDRGSGEQFF
CDR3nt: TGTGCCAGCAGCTCCCGGGACAGGGGTTCGGGAGAGCAGTTCTTC

abundance: NA
v_gene: TRBV19
d_gene: TRBD2
j_gene: TRBJ2-3
CDR3aa: CASSIDRGLAGLGTDTQYF
CDR3nt: TGTGCCAGTAGTATAGATCGAGGACTAGCGGGGCTGGGTACAGATACGCAGTATTTT

abundance: NA
v_gene: TRBV6-2/TRBV6-3
d_gene: TRBD1
j_gene: TRBJ2-7
CDR3aa: CASSYSGTGSYEQYF
CDR3nt: TGTGCCAGCAGTTACTCTGGGACAGGGTCCTACGAGCAGTACTTC

abundance: NA
v_gene: TRBV24-1
d_gene: NA
j_gene: TRBJ2-1
CDR3aa: CATSDPGSTYNEQFF
CDR3nt: TGTGCCACCAGTGACCCGGGTTCTACCTACAATGAGCAGTTCTTC

abundance: few
v_gene: TRBV27
d_gene: TRBD2
j_gene: TRBJ2-7
CDR3aa: CASKRELGYEQYF
CDR3nt: TGTGCCAGCAAGCGGGAGTTGGGCTACGAGCAGTACTTC

abundance: NA
v_gene: TRBV12-3/TRBV12-4
d_gene: NA
j_gene: TRBJ2-1
CDR3aa: CASRTTMDNEQFF
CDR3nt: TGTGCCAGCAGAACAACTATGGACAATGAGCAGTTCTTC

abundance: few
v_gene: TRBV19
d_gene: TRBD1
j_gene: TRBJ2-6
CDR3aa: CASSIDRTGFLGANVLTF
CDR3nt: TGTGCCAGTAGTATAGATAGGACAGGGTTCCTTGGGGCCAACGTCCTGACTTTC

abundance: NA
v_gene: TRBV11-2
d_gene: TRBD2
j_gene: TRBJ2-5
CDR3aa: CASSSITGTIQESQYF
CDR3nt: TGTGCCAGCAGCTCTATAACCGGGACTATACAAGAGAGCCAGTACTTC

abundance: NA
v_gene: TRBV5-5
d_gene: TRBD2
j_gene: TRBJ2-7
CDR3aa: CASSTRTSGFSYEQYF
CDR3nt: TGTGCCAGCAGCACCCGGACTAGCGGATTTTCCTACGAGCAGTACTTC

abundance: NA
v_gene: TRBV29-1
d_gene: NA
j_gene: TRBJ1-1
CDR3aa: CSVHRARDLDTEAFF
CDR3nt: TGCAGCGTCCACAGGGCGCGAGATTTAGACACTGAAGCTTTCTTT